One sample yielded the 25 T cell receptor beta chains listed below, sequenced in a study of response to subunit inactivated influenza vaccine. Each CDR3 protein gets one entry after TCRdb re-called the RT-PCR reads with MiXCR. The data contain approximately 230,000 distinct CDR3 sequences, 12% of them singletons. The specimen comprised non-naive T cells sorted from PBMCs, sampled approximately 15 days before vaccination. The receptor source for this set is a middle-aged man who received an inactivated influenza vaccine.

This clonotype has only a few counts. DNA of the CDR3: TGTGCCAGCAGCTACCAGGCGCGGGAGGCAGATACGCAGTATTTT. It yields the protein CASSYQAREADTQYF. The rearrangement uses TRBV7-2 and TRBJ2-3; 8 nucleotides align to TRBD2. The CDR3 loop spans 15 amino acids. The junction had 7 bases not matched to a gene; V was cut back by 4 bases and J by 4 bases. Germline lookup yields CDR1 SGHTA and CDR2 FQGNSA.

This clonotype was counted many times. This chain uses TRBV19 with TRBJ1-5, with 7 bases identical to TRBD1. V lost 5 bases and J lost 0; bases outside the gene matches: 4. CDR1 LNHDA and CDR2 SQIVND come from the germline V gene (reference sequence). There are 15 residues in the CDR3. Here the CDR3 DNA reads TGTGCCAGTAGTCACACAGGGGTTAGCAATCAGCCCCAGCATTTT. Translated: CASSHTGVSNQPQHF.

Many counts were recorded for this clonotype. The chain employs TRBV12-3 or TRBV12-4 and TRBJ2-3; D is uncertain. The V gene lost 5 bases and the J gene lost 0 bases, with 12 bases spanning the gap. There are 15 residues in the CDR3. CDR3 coding DNA: TGTGCCAGCAGTCCCACTACCCAGAGCACAGATACGCAGTATTTT. It encodes CASSPTTQSTDTQYF.

The J gene is TRBJ2-2, the V gene TRBV7-3; no clear D gene. Trimming stripped 8 bases from V and 2 bases from J, with 18 bases between. From germline, CDR1 is SGHTA and CDR2 FQGTGA. The CDR3 is 16 residues long. The CDR3: CASSGSSGQNTGELFF. In nucleotides, the CDR3 is TGTGCCAGCTCGGGTTCCTCGGGTCAAAACACCGGGGAGCTGTTTTTT.

V and J are TRBV24-1 and TRBJ1-1; TRBD1 agrees at 9 bases. V shed 4 bases, J shed 5 bases, and the junction held 4 bases outside the gene matches. This CDR3 contains 14 residues. Germline lookup yields CDR1 KGHDR and CDR2 SFDVKD. This CDR3 is CATSDPGTGTEAFF. The CDR3 coding sequence is TGTGCCACCAGTGACCCCGGGACAGGGACTGAAGCTTTCTTT.

The rearrangement uses TRBV5-4 and TRBJ1-1; 8 bases are a match to TRBD1. Germline CDR1 SGHNT, CDR2 YYREEE (reference sequence). The CDR3 covers 14 residues. The ends lost 2 bases at V and 4 bases at J; junction bases unmatched: 4. CDR3 sequence reads: CASSFGQGGTEAFF. DNA of the CDR3: TGTGCCAGCAGCTTCGGACAGGGAGGCACTGAAGCTTTCTTT. Together with reference TRBV5-4 and TRBJ1-1, the CDR3 gives the full variable domain: ETGVTQSPTHLIKTRGQQVTLRCSSQSGHNTVSWYQQALGQGPQFIFQYYREEENGRGNFPPRFSGLQFPNYSSELNVNALELDDSALYLCASSFGQGGTEAFFGQGTRLTVV.

About this clonotype itself: This may stem from a read error, because a much larger clone lies one nucleotide away. The V gene is TRBV11-2, the J gene TRBJ1-4; D unclear. CDR1 is SGHAT, CDR2 FQNNGV, per germline. The CDR3 contains 15 residues. CDR3 sequence (DNA): TGTGCCAGCAGCCTAGCGGCTGCAACTAGTGAAAAACTGTTTTTT. Protein: CASSLAAATSEKLFF.

This clonotype occurred a few times. The CDR3 nucleotides read TGTGCCAGCAGCCGGACAGGGGACCTCTCCTACAATGAGCAGTTCTTC. The encoded protein is CASSRTGDLSYNEQFF. This rearrangement joins TRBV7-8 to TRBJ2-1; 9 bases fit TRBD1. V lost 5 bases, J lost 0 bases, and 5 bases stayed unmatched. This CDR3 region has 16 residues. The V gene's germline CDR1 is SGHVS and CDR2 FQNEAQ.

Only a few counts were recorded for this clonotype. This chain uses TRBV12-3 or TRBV12-4 with TRBJ2-7; a weak D match, TRBD1 (6 bases). Trimming shortened V by 2 bases and J by 6 bases, and 11 bases separated the two germline ends. The CDR3 contains 13 residues. The CDR3 loop reads CASSLRAGAEQYF. The CDR3 coding sequence is TGTGCCAGCAGTTTACGGGCAGGGGCCGAGCAGTACTTC.

The table lists this clonotype with a few counts. This chain links TRBV27 with TRBJ2-5; D is tentatively TRBD1 or TRBD2 (5 bases each). Trimming took off 5 bases at V and 5 bases at J, with 18 bases between the two ends. This CDR3 is 15 amino acids long. Germline values: CDR1 MNHEY, CDR2 SMNVEV (reference sequence). The CDR3 sequence is CASSGYIGGLETQYF. DNA for the CDR3: TGTGCCAGCAGTGGCTATATTGGGGGTTTGGAGACCCAGTACTTC.

This clonotype showed up just a few times. This sequence joins TRBV12-5 and TRBJ2-2, with D possibly matching TRBD1 (6 bases). V was shortened by 0 bases and J by 4 bases, with 18 bases between the two germline ends. In germline, CDR1 is LGHNT, CDR2 FRNRAP. The CDR3 length is 18 residues. The CDR3 here is CASGLVGLTGSGTGELFF. CDR3 in DNA: TGTGCTAGTGGTTTGGTAGGCTTGACAGGCTCGGGCACCGGGGAGCTGTTTTTT. Full variable domain (rest looked up from reference TRBV12-5 and TRBJ2-2): DARVTQTPRHKVTEMGQEVTMRCQPILGHNTVFWYRQTMMQGLELLAYFRNRAPLDDSGMPKDRFSAEMPDATLATLKIQPSEPRDSAVYFCASGLVGLTGSGTGELFFGEGSRLTVL.

This clonotype was recorded a few times. For the CDR3, the DNA is TGTGCCACCAGTGATTTGCATCCGGCTCTCGGGGAGCTGTTTTTT. Translating it yields CATSDLHPALGELFF. The rearrangement joins TRBV24-1 to TRBJ2-2; no clear D. Trimming shortened V by 0 bases and J by 7 bases, and 11 bases separated the two germline ends. The CDR3 totals 15 residues. Germline CDR1 reads KGHDR; CDR2 reads SFDVKD.

The V gene is TRBV6-1, the J gene TRBJ2-6; the D is unclear. The CDR3 extends over 13 amino acids. CDR1 is MNHNS, CDR2 SASEGT, per germline. Trimming pared 7 bases from V and 2 bases from J, leaving 6 bases between. The CDR3 region is CASTKAGANVLTF. The CDR3 DNA reads TGTGCCAGCACCAAGGCTGGGGCCAACGTCCTGACTTTC.

This clonotype has just a few counts. This chain joins TRBV11-3 and TRBJ2-1; 10 bases fit TRBD1. The CDR3 sequence is 13 residues long. V was clipped by 5 bases and J by 9 bases; unmatched bases: 4. From germline, CDR1 is SGHNT and CDR2 YENEEA. The CDR3 coding sequence is TGTGCCAGCAGCGTGACAGGGGGCAGTGAGCAGTTCTTC. Translation gives CASSVTGGSEQFF.

This clonotype has just a few counts. The gene calls are TRBV20-1 and TRBJ1-5; a weak D match, TRBD1 (6 bases). This CDR3 comprises 15 residues. Germline V gene sequence: CDR1 DFQATT, CDR2 SNEGSKA (reference sequence). V lost 8 bases and J 2 bases, leaving 19 bases between the germline ends. In nucleotides, the CDR3 is TGCAGTACTACCCCCCAGGGGAAGGGCAATCAGCCCCAGCATTTT. Translated: CSTTPQGKGNQPQHF.

The chain carries TRBV11-2 and TRBJ2-7; perhaps TRBD2 as D (5 bases). The CDR3 runs 12 residues. CDR1 is SGHAT, CDR2 FQNNGV, per germline. The V end lost 8 bases, the J end lost 2 bases, and 10 bases lay between the germline ends. The CDR3 DNA is TGTGCCAGCGGCCACGGGGCCTACGAGCAGTACTTC. It specifies CASGHGAYEQYF.

The V gene is TRBV6-6, the J gene TRBJ2-1; the D call may be TRBD1 or TRBD2 (6 bases each). Trimming removed 7 bases at V and 7 bases at J, with 14 bases between. This CDR3 spans 13 amino acids. CDR1 and CDR2 from the germline V gene are MNHNY and SVGAGI (reference sequence). CDR3 region: CASNLGGWNEQFF. The DNA for the CDR3 is TGTGCCAGCAACCTAGGGGGGTGGAATGAGCAGTTCTTC.

This clonotype was picked up many times. V and J are TRBV7-8 and TRBJ2-1; D perhaps matches TRBD1 (5 bases). CDR1 is SGHVS, CDR2 FQNEAQ, per germline. The CDR3 spans 13 residues. V dropped 7 bases and J dropped 8 bases, with 15 bases sitting between them. CDR3 region: CASTPPGFDEQFF. In DNA, the CDR3 is TGTGCCAGCACTCCTCCAGGGTTTGATGAGCAGTTCTTC.

A remark on this clonotype: A much more abundant neighbour one base away suggests this may be a read error. Because it lacks the conserved phenylalanine or tryptophan at the end, this CDR3 is likely a read error. CDR3 sequence (DNA): TGCAGTGCTAGCCCGGGGGACGGGACCTACGAGCAGTACATC. This encodes CSASPGDGTYEQYI. The chain is built from TRBV20-1 and TRBJ2-7, with D maybe TRBD2 (6 bases). The CDR3 is 14 amino acids. Trimming stripped 3 bases from V and 2 bases from J, with 14 bases between. Germline V gene data show CDR1 as DFQATT and CDR2 as SNEGSKA (reference sequence).

V is TRBV7-2 and J is TRBJ2-4; 7 bases map to TRBD2. CDR1 and CDR2 (germline): SGHTA, FQGNSA. The CDR3 consists of 16 residues. The trim removed 5 bases at V and 7 bases at J, leaving 14 bases unmatched. CDR3 DNA: TGTGCCAGCAGCCCCCAGCGGGGCGGAGCAAGGAACATTCAGTACTTC. Protein sequence: CASSPQRGGARNIQYF.

This chain connects TRBV5-1 to TRBJ2-4, with D perhaps matching TRBD2 (6 bases). From germline, CDR1 is SGHRS and CDR2 YFSETQ. V lost 4 bases and J 6 bases, leaving 17 bases between the germline ends. The CDR3 length is 15 residues. CDR3 sequence reads: CASSLGGDGRNIQYF. The CDR3 nucleotides are TGCGCCAGCAGCCTCGGCGGGGACGGTAGAAACATTCAGTACTTC.

The V call is TRBV20-1, the J call TRBJ2-1, with D perhaps TRBD2 (6 bases). This CDR3 contains 13 residues. Trimming cost V 1 base and J 5 bases, with 9 bases left between them. In germline, CDR1 is DFQATT, CDR2 SNEGSKA (reference sequence). As DNA, the CDR3 is TGCAGTGCTAGAGGCGGGGTTAACAATGAGCAGTTCTTC. The encoded protein is CSARGGVNNEQFF.

The genes are TRBV30 and TRBJ2-7; D not resolved. This CDR3 is 12 amino acids long. Germline V gene sequence: CDR1 GTSNPN, CDR2 SVGIG (reference sequence). The V end lost 2 bases, the J end lost 6 bases, and 11 bases lay between the germline ends. The CDR3 spells CAWSPIVGEQYF. Written as DNA, the CDR3 is TGTGCCTGGAGTCCTATAGTCGGCGAGCAGTACTTC.

This clonotype occurred many times. The chain couples TRBV4-2 to TRBJ1-2, with D maybe TRBD1 (5 bases). CDR3 length: 14 amino acids. V shed 0 bases and J shed 8 bases, with 13 bases lying between them. Germline-derived CDR1 and CDR2 are LGHNA and YNFKEQ. CDR3 nucleotide sequence: TGTGCCAGCAGCCAAGATCCCCGGGGCGAAGGCTACACCTTC. Its protein is CASSQDPRGEGYTF.

CDR3 in DNA: TGTGCCAGCAGTTACGACATGGTGGAGACCCAGTACTTC. Its protein product is CASSYDMVETQYF. The chain is built from TRBV6-5 and TRBJ2-5; D call uncertain. The ends were cut back, 2 bases at V and 5 bases at J, with 9 bases in the middle. This CDR3 comprises 13 residues. Germline CDR1 MNHEY, CDR2 SVGAGI.